Listed below are T cell receptor beta chains from one sample, sequenced in a study of a mutant IDH1 vaccine in newly diagnosed glioma. For these receptors, no antigen is known. This table comes from immunoSEQ multiplex PCR, and its TCRdb copy is limited to in-frame clones, with some not included. The table lists under 45,000 clones, roughly 76% of them singletons. Sequenced material: PBMCs, taken from a glioma patient whose treatment included an IDH1 peptide vaccine. These receptors were collected from a man aged 45 to 65 with glioma. Both conserved end residues are trimmed from each CDR3. The size entry is marked missing in some rows and otherwise reads once, few, many or a size class.

V	size	J	CDR3
TRBV4-2	.	TRBJ2-1	ASSQDYQRQYYNEQF
TRBV7-9	.	TRBJ1-4	ASSSRENEKLF
TRBV5-8	.	TRBJ1-1	ASSLAGEGATEAF
TRBV19	.	TRBJ2-1	ASSRPTGQTGLAGVYEQF
TRBV2	.	TRBJ2-2	ASSPGTGTRGPELF
TRBV5-1	few	TRBJ1-1	ASSEGYTEAF
TRBV5-1	.	TRBJ2-7	ASSLVPLSPYEQY
TRBV27	.	TRBJ2-1	ASRLAGGNEQF
TRBV2	.	TRBJ2-5	ASSQFGSGQETQY
TRBV4-1	.	TRBJ2-5	ASSPKRGGPQY
TRBV2	.	TRBJ2-5	ASSQVLAGEAFGETQY
TRBV7-6	once	TRBJ1-6	ASSSRTASSPLH
TRBV9	.	TRBJ2-4	ASSPEGMKAKNIQY
TRBV4-1	few	TRBJ2-7	ASSHAGREQY
TRBV6-1	.	TRBJ1-1	ASRLEPTAF
TRBV5-6	.	TRBJ1-2	ASTLGVYGYT
TRBV5-1	.	TRBJ1-6	ASSLEAGSGSPLH
TRBV7-9	.	TRBJ1-1	AGTAVDTEAF
TRBV4-1	.	TRBJ2-6	ASGGGGAGANVLT
TRBV30	once	TRBJ1-6	AWSLTGISYNSPLH
TRBV6-1	medium-sized	TRBJ1-5	ASSEADQPQH